Presented here are 16 T cell receptor beta chains from one specimen sequenced in a study of patients and donors after allogeneic stem cell transplantation. TCRdb reprocessed the RT-PCR reads with MiXCR, giving one entry per CDR3 protein. The repertoire includes about 960,000 distinct CDR3 sequences, 18% of them detected once, and 6% sits in the top ten. Specimen: blood, either unsorted or a sorted T cell fraction (not recorded which). The receptors were gathered from a human donor who was either an allogeneic HSCT recipient or a stem cell or donor lymphocyte infusion donor (not recorded which). It is not recorded whose cells these are; they may come from a transplant donor.

This clonotype showed up just a few times. The chain joins TRBV5-1 to TRBJ2-3; 9 bases are shared with TRBD2. CDR1 is SGHRS, CDR2 YFSETQ, per germline. Trimming at V came to 4 bases and at J to 5 bases, leaving 8 bases not matched to a gene. This CDR3 spans 15 amino acids. The CDR3 protein is CASSRTSGREDTQYF. CDR3 DNA: TGCGCCAGCAGCCGTACTAGCGGGCGAGAAGATACGCAGTATTTT.

This chain links TRBV5-1 with TRBJ2-1; D might be TRBD2 (5 bases). The germline gives CDR1 SGHRS, CDR2 YFSETQ. The CDR3 runs to 14 residues. V lost 3 bases to trimming and J lost 8 bases, with 15 bases between them. The CDR3: CASSSDTRRYEQFF. The CDR3 DNA sequence: TGCGCCAGCAGCTCCGATACTAGAAGGTATGAGCAGTTCTTC. The whole variable domain, filled in from reference TRBV5-1 and TRBJ2-1, reads KAGVTQTPRYLIKTRGQQVTLSCSPISGHRSVSWYQQTPGQGLQFLFEYFSETQRNKGNFPGRFSGRQFSNSRSEMNVSTLELGDSALYLCASSSDTRRYEQFFGPGTRLTVL.

The chain couples TRBV6-5 to TRBJ2-1; 7 bases are shared with TRBD2. With 4 bases clipped from V and 9 bases from J, the junction kept 12 bases outside the gene matches. This CDR3 spans 15 amino acids. CDR1 and CDR2 (germline): MNHEY, SVGAGI. This CDR3 is CASSSIGGGRAEQFF. The CDR3, as DNA: TGTGCCAGCAGTTCGATTGGGGGAGGGCGGGCTGAGCAGTTCTTC.

This clonotype was detected many times. The V and J genes are TRBV27 and TRBJ2-7; D gene ambiguous. Germline V CDR1 and CDR2: MNHEY, SMNVEV (reference sequence). The CDR3 loop spans 13 amino acids. V was clipped by 5 bases and J by 3 bases, with 11 bases between them. The CDR3 loop is CASSLRPFYEQYF. In DNA, the CDR3 is TGTGCCAGCAGTCTCCGACCCTTCTACGAGCAGTACTTC.

This rearrangement joins TRBV18 to TRBJ1-3; tentative D call: TRBD1 (5 bases). The V gene lost 5 bases and the J gene lost 3 bases, with 17 bases spanning the gap. The CDR3 runs 16 residues. In germline, CDR1 is KGHSH, CDR2 LQKENI. CDR3 protein: CASSSTLGEIGNTIYF. The CDR3 DNA sequence: TGTGCCAGCTCATCCACCCTAGGGGAAATTGGAAACACCATATATTTT.

This clonotype was observed a handful of times. The gene calls are TRBV7-2 and TRBJ1-3; D is unclear. Trimming cost V 5 bases and J 0 bases, with 14 bases left between them. The CDR3 consists of 16 residues. The germline V gene encodes CDR1 SGHTA and CDR2 FQGNSA. Here the CDR3 reads CASSPGLSYSGNTIYF. In DNA form, the CDR3 reads TGTGCCAGCAGCCCAGGACTCAGCTACTCTGGAAACACCATATATTTT.

This clonotype was seen only a few times. The rearrangement joins TRBV5-1 to TRBJ2-1; the D is unclear. The CDR3 totals 14 residues. V lost 4 bases, J lost 8 bases, and 16 bases lay in between. Per germline, CDR1 SGHRS and CDR2 YFSETQ. The CDR3 protein is CASSPRRYMDEQFF. CDR3 DNA: TGCGCCAGCAGCCCGCGTAGGTACATGGATGAGCAGTTCTTC.

The V call is TRBV2, the J call TRBJ1-1; a weak D match, TRBD1 (5 bases). The CDR3 spans 16 residues. The V gene's germline CDR1 is SNHLY and CDR2 FYNNEI. Trimming cost V 1 base and J 0 bases, with 12 bases left between them. The DNA of the CDR3 is TGTGCCAGCAGTGAAGGGCGGGCAGGGCTGAACACTGAAGCTTTCTTT. Protein product: CASSEGRAGLNTEAFF.

The count of this clonotype is one. V and J are TRBV20-1 and TRBJ2-7; 7 bases line up with TRBD1. V gave up 3 bases and J gave up 2 bases; unmatched junction bases: 4. This CDR3 spans 13 amino acids. CDR1 and CDR2 (germline): DFQATT, SNEGSKA (reference sequence). The DNA of the CDR3 is TGCAGTGCTAGGACAGGGAAGGCCTACGAGCAGTACTTC. It translates to CSARTGKAYEQYF.

This sequence joins TRBV20-1 and TRBJ2-7, with 10 positions matching TRBD2. The CDR3 is 15 amino acids. V shed 2 bases, J shed 3 bases, and the junction held 7 bases outside the gene matches. CDR1 is DFQATT and CDR2 is SNEGSKA in the germline V gene (reference sequence). The CDR3 DNA follows: TGCAGTGCTAGACTAGCGGGGGTGTTCCGCTACGAGCAGTACTTC. As protein: CSARLAGVFRYEQYF.

This clonotype was counted a few times. The V call is TRBV6-1, the J call TRBJ2-7, with 7 nucleotides matching TRBD1. Germline-derived CDR1 and CDR2 are MNHNS and SASEGT. V shed 10 bases, J shed 2 bases, and the junction held 8 bases outside the gene matches. This CDR3 contains 13 residues. CDR3 in amino acids: CATRGQRAYEQYF. The DNA for the CDR3 is TGTGCCACCCGGGGACAGCGAGCCTACGAGCAGTACTTC.

This clonotype has a count of ten or more. One end of the junction is discordant with germline, which a read error may explain. V is TRBV12-3 or TRBV12-4 and J is TRBJ1-1; no clear D. The CDR3 length is 13 residues. The CDR3 here is CASSLDTNTEAFF. In nucleotides, the CDR3 is TGTGCCAGCAGCTTAGATACGAACACTGAAGCTTTCTTT.

This chain links TRBV5-6 with TRBJ2-1; D is undetermined. Germline V gives CDR1 SGHDT, CDR2 YYEEEE. This CDR3 spans 12 amino acids. V was trimmed by 2 bases and J by 9 bases, leaving 9 bases between them. This chain's CDR3 is CASSFRTGEQFF. The CDR3 nucleotides are TGTGCCAGCAGCTTTCGGACGGGTGAGCAGTTCTTC.

This clonotype was detected many times. This chain connects TRBV7-2 to TRBJ1-1; D is unresolved. The germline gives CDR1 SGHTA, CDR2 FQGNSA. Trimming shortened V by 7 bases and J by 3 bases, and 15 bases separated the two germline ends. The CDR3 runs 14 residues. The CDR3 DNA follows: TGTGCCAGCACCCCAATGCAGGATGACACTGAAGCTTTCTTT. Its protein is CASTPMQDDTEAFF.

This clonotype has ten or more counts. V usage is TRBV12-3 or TRBV12-4 and J usage is TRBJ1-4; D gene ambiguous. This CDR3 comprises 16 residues. The V gene lost 4 bases and the J gene lost 4 bases, with 16 bases spanning the gap. The DNA of the CDR3 is TGTGCCAGCAGTTCGGTTGGAGGGAAGGGTAATGAAAAACTGTTTTTT. Translation: CASSSVGGKGNEKLFF.

This clonotype was seen a handful of times. The rearrangement links TRBV12-3 or TRBV12-4 to TRBJ2-1; D is possibly TRBD1 or TRBD2 (6 bases each). V was clipped by 5 bases and J by 6 bases, with 14 bases between them. CDR3 length equals 14 residues. The CDR3 sequence is CASSAQGAGNEQFF. In nucleotides, the CDR3 is TGTGCCAGCAGTGCACAGGGAGCGGGCAATGAGCAGTTCTTC.